Shown below are 24 T cell receptor beta chains from a single sample sequenced in a study of lymphopenia after photon versus proton radiotherapy. Using immunoSEQ multiplex PCR, the repertoire was profiled, and TCRdb retains in-frame clones only, with some absent. This table has 30,000 or so clones, around 87% appearing once. The sequences come from peripheral blood, collected from a patient treated with proton-based radiotherapy. Receptor source: a woman aged 60 to 75 with cholangiocarcinoma. Some clones in this sample may be carry-over from other donors' samples.

This chain uses TRBV9 with TRBJ2-7, with 8 bases lining up with TRBD1. The CDR3 contains 15 residues. Germline CDR1 SGDLS, CDR2 YYNGEE. V lost 0 bases, J lost 6 bases, and 8 bases stayed unmatched. The CDR3 nucleotides read TGTGCCAGCAGCGTAGTTGCAGGGGGCTGGGTCGAGCAGTACTTC. Translating gives CASSVVAGGWVEQYF.

This chain joins TRBV9 and TRBJ2-2; a possible D gene is TRBD2 (6 bases). The CDR3 is 15 residues long. The V and J ends lost 0 bases and 3 bases respectively, with 9 bases between them. CDR1 SGDLS and CDR2 YYNGEE come from the germline V gene. The DNA for the CDR3 is TGTGCCAGCAGCGTAGTGGGACTCCACACCGGGGAGCTGTTTTTT. The encoded protein is CASSVVGLHTGELFF. Complete variable domain (other parts from reference TRBV9 and TRBJ2-2): DSGVTQTPKHLITATGQRVTLRCSPRSGDLSVYWYQQSLDQGLQFLIQYYNGEERAKGNILERFSAQQFPDLHSELNLSSLELGDSALYFCASSVVGLHTGELFFGEGSRLTVL.

The rearrangement uses TRBV30 and TRBJ1-6; no firm D call. The CDR3 covers 13 residues. V lost 0 bases, J lost 5 bases, and 5 bases lay in between. Germline values: CDR1 GTSNPN, CDR2 SVGIG (reference sequence). CDR3 in DNA: TGTGCCTGGAGTGTAGTAAATAATTCACCCCTCCACTTT. Translated, it gives CAWSVVNNSPLHF.

V usage is TRBV25-1 and J usage is TRBJ2-6, with D uncertain. The CDR3 is 15 residues long. V was cut by 3 bases and J by 3 bases, with 9 bases left in between. Germline assignment: CDR1 MGHDK and CDR2 SYGVNS. CDR3 residues: CASSEGFYGANVLTF. The CDR3 DNA sequence: TGTGCCAGCAGTGAGGGGTTTTATGGGGCCAACGTCCTGACTTTC.

This chain joins TRBV7-3 and TRBJ2-3; 9 bases agree with TRBD2. J was trimmed by 0 bases and V by 5 bases; bases with no gene match: 3. CDR1 SGHTA and CDR2 FQGTGA come from the germline V gene. This CDR3 spans 15 amino acids. The CDR3 region is CASSTSGGSTDTQYF. CDR3 DNA: TGTGCCAGCAGCACGAGCGGGGGGAGCACAGATACGCAGTATTTT.

This chain connects TRBV18 to TRBJ1-4, with 8 bases that match TRBD1. Germline assignment: CDR1 KGHSH and CDR2 LQKENI. CDR3 size: 15 residues. Unmatched junction bases numbered 6, after V lost 2 bases and J lost 7 bases. CDR3 sequence: CASSPTGQGPEKLFF. The CDR3 bases are TGTGCCAGCTCACCAACCGGACAGGGCCCTGAAAAACTGTTTTTT.

V and J are TRBV5-6 and TRBJ2-3; D not resolved. Germline CDR1 reads SGHDT; CDR2 reads YYEEEE. The CDR3 covers 15 residues. V lost 1 base and J lost 3, with 12 bases in between. The CDR3, as DNA: TGTGCCAGCAGCTTGAGCAGGTTGGGGACAGATACGCAGTATTTT. Its translation is CASSLSRLGTDTQYF.

J is TRBJ2-2 and V is TRBV11-3; 12 bases are shared with TRBD2. The CDR3 length is 17 residues. Germline trimming cut 4 bases from V and 6 bases from J; bases unmatched to any gene: 9. Germline V gene lookup returns CDR1 SGHNT and CDR2 YENEEA. The CDR3 region has the DNA TGTGCCAGCAGCTCCCAGACTAGCGGGAGCGGGGCCGGGGAGCTGTTTTTT. Protein product: CASSSQTSGSGAGELFF.

This rearrangement joins TRBV7-8 to TRBJ1-1, with D hard to call. Germline V gene lookup returns CDR1 SGHVS and CDR2 FQNEAQ. The CDR3 consists of 13 residues. Trimming took off 0 bases at V and 4 bases at J, with 6 bases between the two ends. The CDR3 coding sequence is TGTGCCAGCAGCTTAGCATCACGCACTGAAGCTTTCTTT. Translation: CASSLASRTEAFF.

This chain uses TRBV10-1 with TRBJ2-1, with D hard to call. The CDR3 totals 19 residues. V lost 3 bases to trimming and J lost 1 base, with 22 bases between them. CDR1 is WNHNN and CDR2 is SYGVQD in the germline V gene (reference sequence). The CDR3 DNA follows: TGCGCCAGCAGTGAAGTACGTGGATTAGAGAATCCGTCCTACAATGAGCAGTTCTTC. This sequence encodes CASSEVRGLENPSYNEQFF.

V and J are TRBV11-3 and TRBJ2-7; 11 bases fit TRBD2. CDR3 length: 16 amino acids. Germline-derived CDR1 and CDR2 are SGHNT and YENEEA. The V and J ends lost 1 base and 0 bases, in that order; junction bases with no gene match: 2. For the CDR3, the DNA is TGTGCCAGCAGCTTAGCCCTAGCGGGAGGCTCCTACGAGCAGTACTTC. The encoded protein is CASSLALAGGSYEQYF. The complete variable domain, with remaining parts taken from reference TRBV11-3 and TRBJ2-7, reads EAGVVQSPRYKIIEKKQPVAFWCNPISGHNTLYWYLQNLGQGPELLIRYENEEAVDDSQLPKDRFSAERLKGVDSTLKIQPAELGDSAVYLCASSLALAGGSYEQYFGPGTRLTVT.

This chain links TRBV7-9 with TRBJ1-1, with unresolved D. V was pared by 3 bases and J by 0 bases, with 5 bases between. CDR3 size: 13 residues. Germline V gives CDR1 SEHNR, CDR2 FQNEAQ (reference sequence). The CDR3 protein is CASSFKVNTEAFF. The CDR3 nucleotides read TGTGCCAGCAGCTTTAAAGTGAACACTGAAGCTTTCTTT.

The chain employs TRBV6-1 and TRBJ2-1; TRBD1 might be the D (5 bases). V was cut by 5 bases and J by 10 bases, with 15 bases left in between. The CDR3 is made up of 13 amino acids. Germline-derived CDR1 and CDR2 are MNHNS and SASEGT. CDR3 residues: CASSSTGEWEQFF. CDR3 bases: TGTGCCAGCAGTTCAACAGGAGAATGGGAGCAGTTCTTC.

The chain uses TRBV29-1 and TRBJ2-3; the match to TRBD2 covers 11 bases. This CDR3 comprises 14 residues. Losses at the gene ends were 8 bases for V and 4 bases for J; bases not matched to a gene: 8. The germline V gene encodes CDR1 SQVTM and CDR2 ANQGSEA. Here the CDR3 reads CSTSSSGGSDTQYF. The CDR3 DNA is TGCAGCACATCCTCTAGCGGGGGGTCAGATACGCAGTATTTT.

The rearrangement links TRBV11-2 to TRBJ2-5; D unresolved. From germline, CDR1 is SGHAT and CDR2 FQNNGV. Trimming left V 5 bases short and J 5 bases short, with 15 bases between. The CDR3 extends over 14 amino acids. CDR3 sequence (DNA): TGTGCCAGCAGCCCAGACGGTAGGCAGGAGACCCAGTACTTC. Residues: CASSPDGRQETQYF.

V usage is TRBV5-1 and J usage is TRBJ2-7; D could derive from TRBD1 or TRBD2 (6 bases each). The V and J ends lost 0 bases and 3 bases respectively, with 13 bases between them. Germline V lookup: CDR1 SGHRS, CDR2 YFSETQ. The CDR3 is made up of 15 amino acids. The CDR3 DNA follows: TGCGCCAGCAGCTTGGTACGGGGGCCAAACTACGAGCAGTACTTC. Encoded protein: CASSLVRGPNYEQYF.

This chain links TRBV7-9 with TRBJ1-1, with D hard to call. The CDR3 has 14 residues. Germline CDR1 is SEHNR and CDR2 is FQNEAQ (reference sequence). V shed 5 bases and J shed 3 bases, with 13 bases lying between them. The CDR3 region has the DNA TGTGCCAGCAGCCCATTCGGGGTAGACACTGAAGCTTTCTTT. Translated, it gives CASSPFGVDTEAFF.

This chain joins TRBV15 and TRBJ2-5; no definite D call. CDR1 and CDR2 (germline): LNHNV, YYDKDF (reference sequence). V shed 1 base and J shed 3 bases, with 9 bases lying between them. CDR3 length: 14 amino acids. For the CDR3, the DNA is TGTGCCACCAGCAGAGGCCGGTTTAAAGAGACCCAGTACTTC. It specifies CATSRGRFKETQYF. Together with reference TRBV15 and TRBJ2-5, the CDR3 gives the full variable domain: DAMVIQNPRYQVTQFGKPVTLSCSQTLNHNVMYWYQQKSSQAPKLLFHYYDKDFNNEADTPDNFQSRRPNTSFCFLDIRSPGLGDTAMYLCATSRGRFKETQYFGPGTRLLVL.

The V gene is TRBV9, the J gene TRBJ1-2; 7 bases are shared with TRBD1. Trimming at V came to 4 bases and at J to 5 bases, leaving 5 bases not matched to a gene. Germline CDR1 SGDLS, CDR2 YYNGEE. The CDR3 spans 13 residues. The CDR3 region has the DNA TGTGCCAGCAGCACCGGGACAGAGTATGGCTACACCTTC. Protein product: CASSTGTEYGYTF.

Note on this clone: In the same sample, other DNA sequences code for this CDR3. This chain uses TRBV5-4 with TRBJ2-2; 7 bases fit TRBD2. The CDR3 consists of 15 residues. The V and J ends lost 4 bases and 2 bases, in that order; junction bases with no gene match: 5. Germline V gene sequence: CDR1 SGHNT, CDR2 YYREEE (reference sequence). The CDR3 sequence is CASSPASGNTGELFF. CDR3 coding DNA: TGTGCCAGCAGCCCCGCTAGCGGAAACACCGGGGAGCTGTTTTTT.

This rearrangement joins TRBV19 to TRBJ1-5, with TRBD1 matching 7 bases. Trimming cost V 5 bases and J 4 bases; bases outside gene matches: 5. The CDR3 is made up of 14 amino acids. In germline, CDR1 is LNHDA, CDR2 SQIVND (reference sequence). CDR3 sequence: CASSPGGWNQPQHF. In DNA form, the CDR3 reads TGTGCCAGTAGTCCAGGGGGGTGGAATCAGCCCCAGCATTTT.

The chain employs TRBV25-1 and TRBJ1-1; 7 bases fit TRBD1. Germline trimming cut 0 bases from V and 11 bases from J; bases unmatched to any gene: 9. The CDR3 loop spans 14 amino acids. The germline V gene encodes CDR1 MGHDK and CDR2 SYGVNS. The CDR3 coding sequence is TGTGCCAGCAGTGAATACGGGATAGGGGGCCGTGCTTTCTTT. It yields the protein CASSEYGIGGRAFF.

The rearrangement uses TRBV27 and TRBJ1-1; D unclear. Germline assignment: CDR1 MNHEY and CDR2 SMNVEV (reference sequence). CDR3 length: 13 amino acids. Trimming shortened V by 6 bases and J by 4 bases, and 12 bases separated the two germline ends. The CDR3 DNA reads TGTGCCAGCAGCCCCCACGTATCCACTGAAGCTTTCTTT. This gives the protein CASSPHVSTEAFF.

This sequence joins TRBV18 and TRBJ1-3; tentatively, D is TRBD1 (6 bases). The CDR3 runs to 16 residues. Germline V gives CDR1 KGHSH, CDR2 LQKENI. Trimming removed 3 bases from V and 3 bases from J, with 15 bases in between. CDR3 coding DNA: TGTGCCAGCTCACCTCCGAACAGGGAAGGTGGAAACACCATATATTTT. This translates into CASSPPNREGGNTIYF. The entire variable domain, with the rest obtained from reference TRBV18 and TRBJ1-3, is as follows: NAGVMQNPRHLVRRRGQEARLRCSPMKGHSHVYWYRQLPEEGLKFMVYLQKENIIDESGMPKERFSAEFPKEGPSILRIQQVVRGDSAAYFCASSPPNREGGNTIYFGEGSWLTVV.